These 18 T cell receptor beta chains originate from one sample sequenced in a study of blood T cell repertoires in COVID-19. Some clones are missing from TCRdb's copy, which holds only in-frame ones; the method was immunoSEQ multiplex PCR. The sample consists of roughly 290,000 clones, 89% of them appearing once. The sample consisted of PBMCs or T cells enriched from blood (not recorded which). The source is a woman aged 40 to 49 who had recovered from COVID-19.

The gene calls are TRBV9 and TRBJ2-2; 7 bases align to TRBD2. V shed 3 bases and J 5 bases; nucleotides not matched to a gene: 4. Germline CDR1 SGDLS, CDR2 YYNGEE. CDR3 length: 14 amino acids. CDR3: CASSASAGTGELFF. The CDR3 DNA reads TGTGCCAGCAGCGCCTCAGCGGGGACCGGGGAGCTGTTTTTT.

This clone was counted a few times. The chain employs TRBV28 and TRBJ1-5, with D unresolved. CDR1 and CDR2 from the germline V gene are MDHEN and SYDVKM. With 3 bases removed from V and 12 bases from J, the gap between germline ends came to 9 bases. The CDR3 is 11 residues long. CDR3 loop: CASSFLESQHF. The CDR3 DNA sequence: TGTGCCAGCAGTTTCCTCGAGAGCCAGCATTTT.

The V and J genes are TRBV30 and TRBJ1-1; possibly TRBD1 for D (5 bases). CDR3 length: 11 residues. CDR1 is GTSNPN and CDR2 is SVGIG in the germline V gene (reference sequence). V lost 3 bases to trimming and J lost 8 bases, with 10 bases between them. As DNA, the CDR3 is TGTGCCTGGAGCCGACAGCTCGAAGCTTTCTTT. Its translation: CAWSRQLEAFF.

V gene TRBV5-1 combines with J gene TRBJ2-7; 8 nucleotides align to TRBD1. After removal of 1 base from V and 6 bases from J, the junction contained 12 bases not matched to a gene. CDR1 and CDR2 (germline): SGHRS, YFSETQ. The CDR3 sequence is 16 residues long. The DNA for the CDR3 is TGCGCCAGCAGCTTGACGACCGGGACAGGTCCCGCCGAGCAGTACTTC. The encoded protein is CASSLTTGTGPAEQYF.

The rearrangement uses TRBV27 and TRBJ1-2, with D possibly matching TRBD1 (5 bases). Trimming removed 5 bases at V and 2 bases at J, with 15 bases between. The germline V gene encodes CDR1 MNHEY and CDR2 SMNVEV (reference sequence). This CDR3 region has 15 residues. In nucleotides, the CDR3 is TGTGCCAGCAGTCCGCTGCGGGGGGGGAACTATGGCTACACCTTC. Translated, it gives CASSPLRGGNYGYTF.

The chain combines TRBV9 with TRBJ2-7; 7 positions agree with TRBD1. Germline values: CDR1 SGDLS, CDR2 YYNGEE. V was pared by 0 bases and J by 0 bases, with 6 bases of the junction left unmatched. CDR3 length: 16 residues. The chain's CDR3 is CASSVAPTGASYEQYF. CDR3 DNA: TGTGCCAGCAGCGTAGCCCCCACAGGGGCCTCCTACGAGCAGTACTTC. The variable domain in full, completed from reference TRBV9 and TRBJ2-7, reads DSGVTQTPKHLITATGQRVTLRCSPRSGDLSVYWYQQSLDQGLQFLIQYYNGEERAKGNILERFSAQQFPDLHSELNLSSLELGDSALYFCASSVAPTGASYEQYFGPGTRLTVT.

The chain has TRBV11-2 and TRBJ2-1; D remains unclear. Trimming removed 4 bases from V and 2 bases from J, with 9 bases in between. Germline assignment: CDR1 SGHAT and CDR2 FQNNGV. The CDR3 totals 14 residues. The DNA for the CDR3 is TGTGCCAGCAGCTCGCCCAGGACCTACAATGAGCAGTTCTTC. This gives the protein CASSSPRTYNEQFF.

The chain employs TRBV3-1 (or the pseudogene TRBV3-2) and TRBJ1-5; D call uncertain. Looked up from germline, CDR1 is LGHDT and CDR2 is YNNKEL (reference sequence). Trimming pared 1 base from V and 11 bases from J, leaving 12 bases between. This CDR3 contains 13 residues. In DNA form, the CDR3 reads TGTGCCAGCAGCCAAGGCACGGACTCGACCCAGCATTTT. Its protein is CASSQGTDSTQHF.

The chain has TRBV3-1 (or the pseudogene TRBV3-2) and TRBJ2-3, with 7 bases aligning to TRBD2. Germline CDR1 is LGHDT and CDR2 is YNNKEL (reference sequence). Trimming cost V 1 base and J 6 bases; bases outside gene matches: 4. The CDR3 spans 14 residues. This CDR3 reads CASSQAGEGDTQYF. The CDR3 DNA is TGTGCCAGCAGCCAAGCGGGGGAGGGGGATACGCAGTATTTT.

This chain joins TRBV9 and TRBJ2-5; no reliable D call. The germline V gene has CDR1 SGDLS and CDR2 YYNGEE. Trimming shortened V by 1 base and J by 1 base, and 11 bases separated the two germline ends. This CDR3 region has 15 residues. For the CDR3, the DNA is TGTGCCAGCAGCGTACTAGGTAGGATCCAAGAGACCCAGTACTTC. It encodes CASSVLGRIQETQYF.

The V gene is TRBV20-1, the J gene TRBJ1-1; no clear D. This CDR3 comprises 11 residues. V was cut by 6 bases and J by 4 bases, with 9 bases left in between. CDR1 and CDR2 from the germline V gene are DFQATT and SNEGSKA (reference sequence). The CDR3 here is CSAHEGTEAFF. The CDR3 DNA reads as TGCAGTGCCCATGAGGGCACTGAAGCTTTCTTT.

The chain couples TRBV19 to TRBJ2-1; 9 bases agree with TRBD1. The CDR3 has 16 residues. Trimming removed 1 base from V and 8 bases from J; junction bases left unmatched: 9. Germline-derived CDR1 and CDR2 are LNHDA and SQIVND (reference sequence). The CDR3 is CASSIAQGAWVHEQFF. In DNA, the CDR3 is TGTGCCAGTAGTATAGCACAGGGGGCTTGGGTCCATGAGCAGTTCTTC.

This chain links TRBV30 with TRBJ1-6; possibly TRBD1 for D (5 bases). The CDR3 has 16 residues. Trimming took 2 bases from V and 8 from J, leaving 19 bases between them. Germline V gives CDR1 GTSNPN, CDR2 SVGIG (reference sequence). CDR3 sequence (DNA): TGTGCCTGGAGTAGGCAGGGCCCAATTCTTGATTCACCCCTCCACTTT. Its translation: CAWSRQGPILDSPLHF.

The CDR3 spells CASSFNRVGGYTF. The CDR3 coding sequence is TGTGCCAGCAGTTTCAACAGGGTAGGCGGCTACACCTTC. This chain links TRBV6-5 with TRBJ1-2, with a possible D match to TRBD1 (6 bases). Trimming took off 4 bases at V and 8 bases at J, with 14 bases between the two ends. The CDR3 contains 13 residues. Looked up from germline, CDR1 is MNHEY and CDR2 is SVGAGI.

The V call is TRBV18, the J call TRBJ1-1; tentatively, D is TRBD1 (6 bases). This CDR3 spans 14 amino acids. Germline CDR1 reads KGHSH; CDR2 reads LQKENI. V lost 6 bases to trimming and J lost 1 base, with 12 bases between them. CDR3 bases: TGTGCCAGCTCGCAAGGACAGTGGAACACTGAAGCTTTCTTT. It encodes CASSQGQWNTEAFF. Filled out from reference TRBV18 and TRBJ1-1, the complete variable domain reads NAGVMQNPRHLVRRRGQEARLRCSPMKGHSHVYWYRQLPEEGLKFMVYLQKENIIDESGMPKERFSAEFPKEGPSILRIQQVVRGDSAAYFCASSQGQWNTEAFFGQGTRLTVV.

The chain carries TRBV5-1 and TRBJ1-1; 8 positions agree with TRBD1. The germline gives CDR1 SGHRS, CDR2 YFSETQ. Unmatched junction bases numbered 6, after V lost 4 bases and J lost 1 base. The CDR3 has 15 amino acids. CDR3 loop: CASSPQGAANTEAFF. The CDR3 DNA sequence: TGCGCCAGCAGCCCCCAGGGGGCAGCGAACACTGAAGCTTTCTTT.

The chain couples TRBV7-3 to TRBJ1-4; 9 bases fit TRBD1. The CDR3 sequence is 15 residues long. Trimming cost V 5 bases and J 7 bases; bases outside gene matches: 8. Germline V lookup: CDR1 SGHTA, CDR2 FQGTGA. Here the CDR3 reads CASSPTGGVGEKLFF. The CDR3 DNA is TGTGCCAGCAGCCCTACAGGGGGCGTTGGTGAAAAACTGTTTTTT.

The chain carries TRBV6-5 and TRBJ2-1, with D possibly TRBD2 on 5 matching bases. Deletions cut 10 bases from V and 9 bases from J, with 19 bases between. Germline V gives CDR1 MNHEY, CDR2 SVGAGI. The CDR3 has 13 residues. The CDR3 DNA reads TGTGCCACCACTGTGAGGCTCCGGGGTGAGCAGTTCTTC. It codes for CATTVRLRGEQFF.